This passage covers 9 T cell receptor beta chains from one sample sequenced in a study of shared clonotypes between healthy human individuals. The naive CD8 population came from CD45RO-negative cells selected for CCR7, without terminally differentiated effector memory CD45RA+ cells. Here immunoSEQ multiplex PCR was the method, and the copy in TCRdb shows in-frame clones only, minus some. The sample contains 1.5 million to 2.5 million clones, about 95% of which appear only once. The sample taken for sequencing was naive CD8+ T cells sorted from blood. These receptor sequences come from a man between 18 and 35 years old in good health.

This chain joins TRBV27 and TRBJ2-2; D may be TRBD1 or TRBD2 (6 bases each). Germline CDR1 MNHEY, CDR2 SMNVEV (reference sequence). The germline V and J ends were trimmed by 4 bases and 1 base, with 19 bases remaining between them. There are 18 residues in the CDR3. CDR3 sequence: CASSYAVAEGGNTGELFF. DNA of the CDR3: TGTGCCAGCAGTTACGCGGTTGCGGAGGGGGGGAACACCGGGGAGCTGTTTTTT.

A remark on this clone: The same CDR3 arises from other DNA sequences in this sample as well. The V call is TRBV6-4, the J call TRBJ1-1, with D uncertain. Trimming shortened V by 0 bases and J by 5 bases, and 7 bases separated the two germline ends. From germline, CDR1 is MRHNA and CDR2 SNTAGT. The CDR3 consists of 13 residues. The CDR3 bases are TGTGCCAGCAGTGACTCTGTGGGTACTGAAGCTTTCTTT. Its protein product is CASSDSVGTEAFF.

The chain links TRBV7-9 to TRBJ2-7; 10 positions match TRBD2. This CDR3 is built from 15 residues. Germline trimming cut 1 base from V and 7 bases from J; bases unmatched to any gene: 7. Germline CDR1 is SEHNR and CDR2 is FQNEAQ (reference sequence). CDR3 sequence: CASSLGLAGELEQYF. The CDR3 DNA reads as TGTGCCAGCAGCTTAGGACTAGCGGGTGAGCTGGAGCAGTACTTC.

The count of this clone is one. V gene TRBV27 combines with J gene TRBJ2-1, with 14 bases aligning to TRBD2. The V segment lost 4 bases and the J segment 0 bases; nucleotides outside the gene matches: 8. The CDR3 is 19 amino acids. In germline, CDR1 is MNHEY, CDR2 SMNVEV (reference sequence). This CDR3 is CASSWGLAGDPSSYNEQFF. CDR3 DNA sequence: TGTGCCAGCAGTTGGGGACTAGCGGGGGACCCTAGCTCCTACAATGAGCAGTTCTTC.

The chain recombines TRBV5-6 with TRBJ1-1, with D perhaps TRBD1 (5 bases). Germline V gene lookup returns CDR1 SGHDT and CDR2 YYEEEE. The CDR3 has 14 amino acids. Trimming pared 4 bases from V and 5 bases from J, leaving 15 bases between. The CDR3 is CASSGGGEWTEAFF. The CDR3 nucleotides read TGTGCCAGCAGCGGGGGAGGGGAGTGGACTGAAGCTTTCTTT. Looking up the rest from reference TRBV5-6 and TRBJ1-1 gives the full variable domain: DAGVTQSPTHLIKTRGQQVTLRCSPKSGHDTVSWYQQALGQGPQFIFQYYEEEERQRGNFPDRFSGHQFPNYSSELNVNALLLGDSALYLCASSGGGEWTEAFFGQGTRLTVV.

V usage is TRBV7-9 and J usage is TRBJ1-2; D is unclear. Trimming pared 5 bases from V and 3 bases from J, leaving 16 bases between. This CDR3 is built from 15 residues. The V gene's germline CDR1 is SEHNR and CDR2 FQNEAQ (reference sequence). CDR3 coding DNA: TGTGCCAGCAGCCTAATAGCGGGGAAAGACTATGGCTACACCTTC. It encodes CASSLIAGKDYGYTF.

The chain combines TRBV19 with TRBJ2-7; D perhaps matches TRBD2 (6 bases). CDR3 length equals 16 residues. The germline CDR1 and CDR2 sequences are LNHDA and SQIVND (reference sequence). Trimming took 3 bases from V and 2 from J, leaving 17 bases between them. The CDR3 is CASSIAAGSGTYEQYF. The DNA for the CDR3 is TGTGCCAGTAGTATCGCGGCGGGATCAGGTACCTACGAGCAGTACTTC. The variable domain in full, completed from reference TRBV19 and TRBJ2-7, reads DGGITQSPKYLFRKEGQNVTLSCEQNLNHDAMYWYRQDPGQGLRLIYYSQIVNDFQKGDIAEGYSVSREKKESFPLTVTSAQKNPTAFYLCASSIAAGSGTYEQYFGPGTRLTVT.

The CDR3 DNA follows: TGTGCCATCAGCGGCGGCACCTACGAGCAGTACTTC. Its translation is CAISGGTYEQYF. The V call is TRBV10-3, the J call TRBJ2-7, with D unclear. The germline CDR1 and CDR2 sequences are ENHRY and SYGVKD. This CDR3 contains 12 residues. V lost 6 bases, J lost 2 bases, and 8 bases lay in between.

The rearrangement uses TRBV2 and TRBJ2-5; 7 bases are a match to TRBD1. CDR1 is SNHLY, CDR2 FYNNEI, per germline. The CDR3 extends over 15 amino acids. J was trimmed by 2 bases and V by 3 bases; bases with no gene match: 6. Here the CDR3 DNA reads TGTGCCAGCAGTGAGCAGGCAGGGGGACAAGAGACCCAGTACTTC. Amino acids: CASSEQAGGQETQYF.